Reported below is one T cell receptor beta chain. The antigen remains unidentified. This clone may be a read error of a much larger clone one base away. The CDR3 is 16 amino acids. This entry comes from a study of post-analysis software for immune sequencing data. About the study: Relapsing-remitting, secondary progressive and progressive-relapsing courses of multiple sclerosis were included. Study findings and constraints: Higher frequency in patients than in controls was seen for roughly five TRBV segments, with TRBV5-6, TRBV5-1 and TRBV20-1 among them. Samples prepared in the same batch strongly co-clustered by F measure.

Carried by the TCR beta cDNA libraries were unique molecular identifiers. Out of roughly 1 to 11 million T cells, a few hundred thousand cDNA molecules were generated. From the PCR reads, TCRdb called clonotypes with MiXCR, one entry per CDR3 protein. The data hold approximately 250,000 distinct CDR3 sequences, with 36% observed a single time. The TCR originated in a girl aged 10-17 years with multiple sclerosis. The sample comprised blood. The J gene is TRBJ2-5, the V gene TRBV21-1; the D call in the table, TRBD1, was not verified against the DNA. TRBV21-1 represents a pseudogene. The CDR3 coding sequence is TGTGCCAGCAGCAAATTGTGGGGACCCTACAGTAATGAGCAGTACTTC. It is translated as CASSKLWGPYSNEQYF.